Below, 30 T cell receptor beta chains from the same sample are listed, as sequenced in a study of shared clonotypes between healthy human individuals. Sequencing was performed with immunoSEQ multiplex PCR; in TCRdb, only in-frame clones are kept and a portion is missing. The table has more than 850,000 clones, roughly 74% seen once. The material sequenced was memory CD4+ T cells from PBMCs. Noted subset: CD45RA-negative fraction. Receptor source: a man aged 18 to 30 in good health. Some clones in this sample may be carry-over from other donors' samples.

V usage is TRBV18 and J usage is TRBJ1-2, with D perhaps matching TRBD1 (6 bases). In germline, CDR1 is KGHSH, CDR2 LQKENI. The ends were cut back, 5 bases at V and 3 bases at J, with 19 bases in the middle. This CDR3 contains 16 residues. CDR3 amino acids: CASSYAGAGMDYGYTF. The CDR3 DNA sequence: TGTGCCAGCTCATATGCGGGGGCCGGAATGGACTATGGCTACACCTTC.

The rearrangement uses TRBV28 and TRBJ2-7; 12 bases align to TRBD2. The V and J ends lost 8 bases and 3 bases, in that order; junction bases with no gene match: 11. Germline CDR1 reads MDHEN; CDR2 reads SYDVKM. The CDR3 covers 16 residues. The CDR3 loop is CASAPSSGGGRYEQYF. DNA of the CDR3: TGTGCCAGCGCACCCTCTAGCGGGGGGGGGCGCTACGAGCAGTACTTC.

This chain uses TRBV15 with TRBJ2-3; no reliable D call. Germline CDR1 is LNHNV and CDR2 is YYDKDF (reference sequence). The CDR3 is 13 residues long. With 0 bases removed from V and 5 bases from J, the gap between germline ends came to 6 bases. DNA for the CDR3: TGTGCCACCAGCAGAGAACAGTTAGATACGCAGTATTTT. Amino acid sequence: CATSREQLDTQYF.

This sequence joins TRBV28 and TRBJ1-3; D is ambiguous. Trimming pared 6 bases from V and 6 bases from J, leaving 6 bases between. There are 11 residues in the CDR3. The V gene's germline CDR1 is MDHEN and CDR2 SYDVKM. The CDR3 sequence: CASSDLNTIYF. CDR3 sequence (DNA): TGTGCCAGCAGCGATCTAAACACCATATATTTT.

On this clone itself: A much larger clone lies one base from this, so it may be a read error. The sample contains more than one DNA sequence encoding this CDR3. The J gene is TRBJ2-1, the V gene TRBV6-1; no definite D call. Germline V gene sequence: CDR1 MNHNS, CDR2 SASEGT. The CDR3 runs 13 residues. The CDR3 reads CASTQWLNNEQFF. The CDR3 DNA follows: TGTGCCAGTACCCAATGGCTTAACAATGAACAGTTCTTC.

The chain couples TRBV27 to TRBJ2-7; D possibly uses TRBD1 or TRBD2 (5 bases each). The CDR3 length is 17 residues. Trimming took 1 base from V and 2 from J, leaving 18 bases between them. Germline CDR1 reads MNHEY; CDR2 reads SMNVEV (reference sequence). For the CDR3, the DNA is TGTGCCAGCAGTTTATGGGGGAGTGTGAAAATAACCTACGAGCAGTACTTC. This sequence encodes CASSLWGSVKITYEQYF.

The chain combines TRBV5-1 with TRBJ1-3; 7 bases line up with TRBD1. The CDR3 consists of 15 residues. The germline V gene encodes CDR1 SGHRS and CDR2 YFSETQ. Trimming took 2 bases from V and 4 from J; bases not matched to a gene: 6. This CDR3 reads CASSLSTGVGNTIYF. CDR3 nucleotides: TGCGCCAGCAGCTTAAGCACAGGGGTAGGAAACACCATATATTTT.

CDR3 sequence reads: CASSPGTSEGSYEQYF. The CDR3 nucleotides read TGCGCCAGCAGCCCCGGGACCTCCGAGGGGTCCTACGAGCAGTACTTC. This chain connects TRBV5-1 to TRBJ2-7, with D tentatively TRBD1 or TRBD2 (5 bases each). This CDR3 comprises 16 residues. The V end was cut by 4 bases, the J end by 1 base, with 18 bases between. Per the germline V gene, CDR1 is SGHRS and CDR2 is YFSETQ.

The chain combines TRBV19 with TRBJ1-4, with D uncertain. CDR1 is LNHDA, CDR2 SQIVND, per germline (reference sequence). CDR3 size: 14 residues. V was cut by 6 bases and J by 7 bases, with 15 bases left in between. This CDR3 is CASSGGQFGEKLFF. The CDR3 DNA reads as TGTGCCAGTAGCGGCGGGCAGTTCGGTGAAAAACTGTTTTTT.

This clone was found many times. J is TRBJ2-5 and V is TRBV10-3; TRBD2 agrees at 7 bases. CDR1 and CDR2 from the germline V gene are ENHRY and SYGVKD. The CDR3 consists of 15 residues. The V and J ends lost 3 bases and 4 bases, in that order; junction bases with no gene match: 8. CDR3 residues: CAISESRERGETQYF. The DNA for the CDR3 is TGTGCCATCAGTGAATCGCGGGAGAGGGGAGAGACCCAGTACTTC.

This clone came up many times. CDR3 DNA sequence: TGTGCCAGCAGTCGAGCAAGTCTGGCTGACGAGCAGTACTTC. Translated, it gives CASSRASLADEQYF. The chain couples TRBV7-2 to TRBJ2-7; no reliable D call. The ends were cut back, 6 bases at V and 5 bases at J, with 17 bases in the middle. Per the germline V gene, CDR1 is SGHTA and CDR2 is FQGNSA. The CDR3 consists of 14 residues.

This chain connects TRBV7-9 to TRBJ2-2; the D gene is possibly TRBD2 (6 bases). This CDR3 region has 16 residues. Germline CDR1 reads SEHNR; CDR2 reads FQNEAQ (reference sequence). Trimming shortened V by 8 bases and J by 6 bases, and 22 bases separated the two germline ends. Here the CDR3 reads CASLSGPTRGAGELFF. The CDR3 DNA reads TGTGCCAGCCTTTCCGGGCCAACCCGCGGGGCCGGGGAGCTGTTTTTT.

The rearrangement links TRBV6-1 to TRBJ1-1; no clear D gene. Germline CDR1 MNHNS, CDR2 SASEGT. There are 14 residues in the CDR3. With 4 bases removed from V and 0 bases from J, the gap between germline ends came to 9 bases. The DNA of the CDR3 is TGTGCCAGCAGTGTTGTGACGGTGAACACTGAAGCTTTCTTT. Its translation: CASSVVTVNTEAFF.

Worth noting for this clone: Other DNA sequences in the sample encode the same CDR3. The chain recombines TRBV5-1 with TRBJ1-3; a possible D gene is TRBD1 (5 bases). CDR3 length: 15 residues. V was trimmed by 4 bases and J by 0 bases, leaving 11 bases between them. Germline CDR1 and CDR2: SGHRS and YFSETQ. The DNA for the CDR3 is TGCGCCAGCAGCCTGGGGGGGAACTCTGGAAACACCATATATTTT. Its protein is CASSLGGNSGNTIYF.

The V call is TRBV5-6, the J call TRBJ2-7; TRBD1 might be the D (6 bases). The CDR3 runs to 15 residues. From germline, CDR1 is SGHDT and CDR2 YYEEEE. V dropped 5 bases and J dropped 2 bases, with 17 bases sitting between them. The chain's CDR3 is CASSRTGTTPYEQYF. The CDR3 nucleotides read TGTGCCAGCAGTCGGACCGGGACAACCCCCTACGAGCAGTACTTC.

In DNA form, the CDR3 reads TGTGCCAGCAGCTTAGCGGCCTACACAGATACGCAGTATTTT. Protein sequence: CASSLAAYTDTQYF. This chain connects TRBV7-6 to TRBJ2-3; no clear D gene. V shed 0 bases and J shed 2 bases, with 6 bases lying between them. Germline CDR1 SGHVS, CDR2 FNYEAQ. The CDR3 runs 14 residues.

The V and J genes are TRBV9 and TRBJ1-2; possibly TRBD1 for D (5 bases). The germline CDR1 and CDR2 sequences are SGDLS and YYNGEE. The CDR3 is 14 residues long. Trimming cost V 0 bases and J 2 bases, with 8 bases left between them. The CDR3 sequence: CASSVEGHNYGYTF. The DNA for the CDR3 is TGTGCCAGCAGCGTAGAGGGGCACAACTATGGCTACACCTTC.

V is TRBV9 and J is TRBJ2-5; the match to TRBD2 covers 13 bases. The V and J ends lost 0 bases and 7 bases, in that order; junction bases with no gene match: 6. Germline V lookup: CDR1 SGDLS, CDR2 YYNGEE. The CDR3 has 16 residues. CDR3 loop: CASSVGGLAGMGTQYF. The CDR3 DNA sequence: TGTGCCAGCAGCGTAGGGGGACTAGCGGGAATGGGGACCCAGTACTTC.

The chain links TRBV20-1 to TRBJ1-1; no firm D call. The ends were cut back, 5 bases at V and 4 bases at J, with 8 bases in the middle. This CDR3 contains 11 residues. Germline CDR1 reads DFQATT; CDR2 reads SNEGSKA (reference sequence). This chain's CDR3 is CSALGATEAFF. In DNA, the CDR3 is TGCAGTGCTTTGGGTGCCACTGAAGCTTTCTTT.

This rearrangement joins TRBV10-3 to TRBJ2-7; 8 nucleotides match TRBD2. This CDR3 has 15 amino acids. The V gene's germline CDR1 is ENHRY and CDR2 SYGVKD. Losses at the gene ends were 7 bases for V and 2 bases for J; bases not matched to a gene: 10. The CDR3 coding sequence is TGTGCCATCAAAAAGGGAAGCGGGAGCCCCTACGAGCAGTACTTC. Translated: CAIKKGSGSPYEQYF.

V and J are TRBV29-1 and TRBJ2-3; 10 nucleotides agree with TRBD1. Trimming at V came to 7 bases and at J to 1 base, leaving 8 bases not matched to a gene. Per the germline V gene, CDR1 is SQVTM and CDR2 is ANQGSEA. CDR3 length: 15 amino acids. CDR3 DNA: TGCAGCGCCCCGGGACAGGGGTTGCGCACAGATACGCAGTATTTT. Translating it yields CSAPGQGLRTDTQYF.

The CDR3 bases are TGCAGCGTGCACAGATATGACAATGAGCAGTTCTTC. It encodes CSVHRYDNEQFF. The gene calls are TRBV29-1 and TRBJ2-1, with D uncertain. V was shortened by 6 bases and J by 5 bases, with 11 bases between the two germline ends. Germline CDR1 SQVTM, CDR2 ANQGSEA. The CDR3 totals 12 residues.

To note about this clone: Distinct nucleotide sequences in the sample also encode this CDR3. The V gene is TRBV12-5, the J gene TRBJ2-1; TRBD1 matches 7 bases. The CDR3 runs 11 residues. Trimming cost V 6 bases and J 9 bases; bases outside gene matches: 2. Looked up from germline, CDR1 is LGHNT and CDR2 is FRNRAP. For the CDR3, the DNA is TGTGCTAGTGGCCACAGGGGTGAGCAGTTCTTC. Its translation is CASGHRGEQFF.

The J gene is TRBJ2-2, the V gene TRBV5-4; the D gene is possibly TRBD1 (6 bases). The CDR3 is 15 residues long. V was pared by 2 bases and J by 1 base, with 9 bases between. In germline, CDR1 is SGHNT, CDR2 YYREEE (reference sequence). CDR3 amino acids: CASSLQGVNTGELFF. DNA for the CDR3: TGTGCCAGCAGCTTACAGGGTGTGAACACCGGGGAGCTGTTTTTT.

This clone was seen a handful of times. The chain employs TRBV5-4 and TRBJ2-5; the D gene could be TRBD1 or TRBD2 (5 bases each). CDR3 length: 16 amino acids. Germline V gives CDR1 SGHNT, CDR2 YYREEE (reference sequence). V lost 0 bases and J lost 5, with 17 bases in between. The DNA of the CDR3 is TGTGCCAGCAGCTTGGGGGGCGTTAGGCAGCGGGAGACCCAGTACTTC. This encodes CASSLGGVRQRETQYF. Looking up the rest from reference TRBV5-4 and TRBJ2-5 gives the full variable domain: ETGVTQSPTHLIKTRGQQVTLRCSSQSGHNTVSWYQQALGQGPQFIFQYYREEENGRGNFPPRFSGLQFPNYSSELNVNALELDDSALYLCASSLGGVRQRETQYFGPGTRLLVL.

The V gene is TRBV27, the J gene TRBJ2-6, with TRBD2 matching 7 bases. Germline assignment: CDR1 MNHEY and CDR2 SMNVEV (reference sequence). Unmatched junction bases numbered 14, after V lost 6 bases and J lost 0 bases. CDR3 length equals 19 residues. The CDR3 loop is CASSRILQRGYSGANVLTF. The CDR3 nucleotides are TGTGCCAGCAGCCGTATCTTACAGCGGGGTTACTCTGGGGCCAACGTCCTGACTTTC.

This chain connects TRBV7-2 to TRBJ2-1; D is undetermined. There are 14 residues in the CDR3. Germline CDR1 reads SGHTA; CDR2 reads FQGNSA. Trimming stripped 3 bases from V and 6 bases from J, with 12 bases between. The CDR3 DNA is TGTGCCAGCAGCTTTTCACGGACGGGCAATGAGCAGTTCTTC. It translates to CASSFSRTGNEQFF.

V and J are TRBV28 and TRBJ1-5; possibly TRBD1 for D (5 bases). The germline CDR1 and CDR2 sequences are MDHEN and SYDVKM. V lost 6 bases, J lost 4 bases, and 16 bases lay in between. This CDR3 comprises 15 residues. CDR3 sequence (DNA): TGTGCCAGCAGGAGTGGGACGGCGGATAATCAGCCCCAGCATTTT. Encoded protein: CASRSGTADNQPQHF.

The V call is TRBV7-3, the J call TRBJ1-2, with no clear D. The CDR3 loop spans 13 amino acids. Per germline, CDR1 SGHTA and CDR2 FQGTGA. V was shortened by 4 bases and J by 5 bases, with 11 bases between the two germline ends. Written as DNA, the CDR3 is TGTGCCAGCAGCTCCGGCCGGGGTTATGGCTACACCTTC. It encodes CASSSGRGYGYTF. Complete variable domain (other parts from reference TRBV7-3 and TRBJ1-2): GAGVSQTPSNKVTEKGKYVELRCDPISGHTALYWYRQSLGQGPEFLIYFQGTGAADDSGLPNDRFFAVRPEGSVSTLKIQRTERGDSAVYLCASSSGRGYGYTFGSGTRLTVV.

The V gene is TRBV30, the J gene TRBJ1-1, with D unresolved. Germline V CDR1 and CDR2: GTSNPN, SVGIG (reference sequence). The CDR3 has 12 residues. Trimming stripped 5 bases from V and 1 base from J, with 8 bases between. CDR3 loop: CAWGRPNTEAFF. CDR3 nucleotides: TGTGCCTGGGGACGCCCGAACACTGAAGCTTTCTTT.